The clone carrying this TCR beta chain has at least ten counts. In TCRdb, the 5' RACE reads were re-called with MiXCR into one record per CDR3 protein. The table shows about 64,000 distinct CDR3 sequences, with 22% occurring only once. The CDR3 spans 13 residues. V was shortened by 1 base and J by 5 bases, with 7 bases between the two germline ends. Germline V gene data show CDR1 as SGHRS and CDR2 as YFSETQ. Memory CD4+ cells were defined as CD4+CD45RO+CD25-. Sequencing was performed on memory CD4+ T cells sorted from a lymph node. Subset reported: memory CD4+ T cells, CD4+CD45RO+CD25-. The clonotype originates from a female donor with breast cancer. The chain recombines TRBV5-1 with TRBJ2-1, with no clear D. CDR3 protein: CASSLTQNNEQFF. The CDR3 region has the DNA TGCGCCAGCAGCTTGACCCAAAACAATGAGCAGTTCTTC.